These 15 T cell receptor beta chains came from one sample sequenced in a study of read filtering for tumor transcriptome and immune sequencing. Molecular barcoded adaptors covering alpha/delta and beta/gamma chains were used on approximately 440 ng RNA. TCRdb ran MiXCR on the reads and lists one entry per CDR3 protein. The sample lists 130,000 or so distinct CDR3 sequences, roughly an eighth occurring once. The sequenced sample consisted of a population of CD138-negative cells sorted from bone marrow. The receptor set was obtained from a donor at least 40 years old with multiple myeloma.

This clonotype was observed at least ten times. The gene calls are TRBV12-3 or TRBV12-4 and TRBJ2-5; no clear D gene. The CDR3 consists of 14 residues. V shed 2 bases and J shed 2 bases, with 9 bases lying between them. This CDR3 is CASSLIQGQETQYF. In DNA form, the CDR3 reads TGTGCCAGCAGTTTAATTCAAGGGCAAGAGACCCAGTACTTC.

This clonotype has ten or more counts. V and J are TRBV13 and TRBJ2-7; 9 bases agree with TRBD2. Germline trimming cut 5 bases from V and 2 bases from J; bases unmatched to any gene: 7. The V gene's germline CDR1 is PRHDT and CDR2 FYEKMQ (reference sequence). The CDR3 length is 15 residues. Written as DNA, the CDR3 is TGTGCCAGCAGCCCCCAAGGCGGGAGGGCCTACGAGCAGTACTTC. Its translation: CASSPQGGRAYEQYF.

This clonotype has ten or more counts. V gene TRBV20-1 combines with J gene TRBJ1-5, with D unclear. This CDR3 is built from 10 residues. Trimming removed 2 bases at V and 6 bases at J, with 2 bases between. The germline CDR1 and CDR2 sequences are DFQATT and SNEGSKA (reference sequence). Here the CDR3 reads CSARTQPQHF. The CDR3 DNA reads as TGCAGTGCTAGAACTCAGCCCCAGCATTTT.

This clonotype showed up many times. The chain carries TRBV20-1 and TRBJ2-7, with TRBD2 identical over 7 bases. CDR3 length equals 15 residues. V lost 3 bases and J lost 4; bases outside the gene matches: 12. Germline CDR1 reads DFQATT; CDR2 reads SNEGSKA (reference sequence). The CDR3 DNA is TGCAGTGCTAGTTCGGGGTGGGAGGGCACGTACGAGCAGTACTTC. The encoded protein is CSASSGWEGTYEQYF.

This clonotype was observed many times. The chain employs TRBV11-2 and TRBJ1-6; no reliable D call. V lost 8 bases, J lost 7 bases, and 15 bases lay in between. The CDR3 runs 14 residues. Germline V gene lookup returns CDR1 SGHAT and CDR2 FQNNGV. DNA for the CDR3: TGTGCCAGCCAACTCGCGGGTTTCAATTCACCCCTCCACTTT. This sequence encodes CASQLAGFNSPLHF.

This clonotype was counted at least ten times. A read error may produce the germline difference seen at one junction end. The chain is built from TRBV11-2 and TRBJ2-1, with D unclear. The CDR3 has 14 residues. CDR1 and CDR2 (germline): SGHAT, FQNNGV. The CDR3 reads CASSLEPRYNEQFF. The CDR3 DNA reads as TGTGCCAGCAGCCTAGAGCCCCGGTACAATGAGCAGTTCTTC.

This clonotype appeared many times. The chain joins TRBV29-1 to TRBJ2-2, with D perhaps matching TRBD1 (6 bases). The CDR3 is 15 residues long. V was pared by 2 bases and J by 1 base, with 11 bases between. Germline V gene lookup returns CDR1 SQVTM and CDR2 ANQGSEA. CDR3 sequence reads: CSVEWGHLNTGELFF. The CDR3 nucleotides are TGCAGCGTTGAATGGGGACATCTGAACACCGGGGAGCTGTTTTTT.

This clonotype was seen ten or more times. J is TRBJ1-1 and V is TRBV7-9; no clear D. With 2 bases removed from V and 3 bases from J, the gap between germline ends came to 7 bases. This CDR3 is 13 amino acids long. The V gene's germline CDR1 is SEHNR and CDR2 FQNEAQ (reference sequence). CDR3 DNA sequence: TGTGCCAGCAGCTTATCCGTGGACACTGAAGCTTTCTTT. Translating gives CASSLSVDTEAFF.

At least ten counts were recorded for this clonotype. The gene calls are TRBV29-1 and TRBJ2-6; 9 nucleotides line up with TRBD1. The V and J ends lost 7 bases and 1 base, in that order; junction bases with no gene match: 8. This CDR3 spans 16 amino acids. Germline V gives CDR1 SQVTM, CDR2 ANQGSEA. In nucleotides, the CDR3 is TGCAGCGCGCCCGGGACAGGGAGGTCTGGGGCCAACGTCCTGACTTTC. Translated, it gives CSAPGTGRSGANVLTF.

On this clonotype: Its ends do not fully match the called genes, so a read error is possible. For the CDR3, the DNA is TGCAGTGCCCCTGAAGGAGGAGTCAGCACAGATACGCGGTATTTT. This sequence encodes CSAPEGGVSTDTRYF. The rearrangement uses TRBV20-1 and TRBJ2-3; D may be TRBD2 (5 bases). Germline V gives CDR1 DFQATT, CDR2 SNEGSKA (reference sequence). The CDR3 is 15 amino acids.

Many counts were recorded for this clonotype. The V and J genes are TRBV21-1 and TRBJ2-1; TRBD1 reflects the table's D call only, with no check against the DNA. TRBV21-1 is flagged as a pseudogene. The CDR3 spans 16 residues. CDR3: CASSTPGQGFNNEQFF. The CDR3 bases are TGTGCCAGCAGCACCCCCGGACAGGGGTTTAACAATGAGCAGTTCTTC.

This clonotype was recorded at least ten times. V is TRBV19 and J is TRBJ1-5; D remains ambiguous. Per germline, CDR1 LNHDA and CDR2 SQIVND (reference sequence). The length of the CDR3 is 13 residues. V dropped 4 bases and J dropped 2 bases, with 6 bases sitting between them. The CDR3 loop is CASSNGRNQPQHF. In DNA, the CDR3 is TGTGCCAGTAGTAACGGGCGCAATCAGCCCCAGCATTTT.

To note about this clonotype: Given a much more abundant clone one base away, this may be a read error. The chain couples TRBV29-1 to TRBJ2-5; 13 bases agree with TRBD2. The CDR3 is 15 amino acids. CDR1 SQVTM and CDR2 ANQGSEA come from the germline V gene. The CDR3 DNA is TGCAGCGTTGAGGGACTAGCGGGAAGATGGGAGACCCAGCACTTC. Its protein is CSVEGLAGRWETQHF.

There are many counts of this clonotype. V usage is TRBV11-2 and J usage is TRBJ2-2; TRBD2 aligns across 8 bases. The CDR3 is 13 amino acids. Germline V gene data show CDR1 as SGHAT and CDR2 as FQNNGV. Germline trimming cut 5 bases from V and 6 bases from J; bases unmatched to any gene: 2. For the CDR3, the DNA is TGTGCCAGCAGCCCGGGACTAGCCGGGGAGCTGTTTTTT. Translated, it gives CASSPGLAGELFF.

In this sample, this clonotype turned up many times. This sequence joins TRBV7-9 and TRBJ2-3; D perhaps matches TRBD2 (6 bases). The CDR3 totals 17 residues. The germline gives CDR1 SEHNR, CDR2 FQNEAQ (reference sequence). The V gene lost 5 bases and the J gene lost 2 bases, with 20 bases spanning the gap. The CDR3: CASSLVGGPAFTDTQYF. The CDR3 coding sequence is TGTGCCAGCAGCCTGGTTGGAGGGCCAGCCTTCACAGATACGCAGTATTTT.